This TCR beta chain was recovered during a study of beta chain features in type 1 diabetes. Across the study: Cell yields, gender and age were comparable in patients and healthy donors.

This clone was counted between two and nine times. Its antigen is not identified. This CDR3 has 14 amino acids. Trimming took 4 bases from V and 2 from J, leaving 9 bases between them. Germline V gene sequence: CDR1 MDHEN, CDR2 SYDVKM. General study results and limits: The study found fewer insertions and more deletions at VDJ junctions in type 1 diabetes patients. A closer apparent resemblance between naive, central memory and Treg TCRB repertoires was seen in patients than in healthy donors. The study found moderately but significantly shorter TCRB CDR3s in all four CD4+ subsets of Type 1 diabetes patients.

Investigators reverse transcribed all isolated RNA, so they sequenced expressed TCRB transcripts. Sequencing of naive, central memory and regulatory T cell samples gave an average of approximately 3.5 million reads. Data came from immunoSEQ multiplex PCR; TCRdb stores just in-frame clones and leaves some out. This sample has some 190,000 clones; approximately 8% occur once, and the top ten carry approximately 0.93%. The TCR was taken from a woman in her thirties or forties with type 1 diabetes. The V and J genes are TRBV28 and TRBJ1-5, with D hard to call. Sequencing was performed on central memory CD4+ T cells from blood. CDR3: CASSSPGGNQPQHF. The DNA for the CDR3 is TGTGCCAGCAGTTCCCCCGGGGGCAATCAGCCCCAGCATTTT.